The present T cell receptor beta chain was sequenced within a study of blood T cell repertoires in COVID-19. As for the study in general: COVID-19 samples, acute and convalescent, were from the United States, Italy and Spain. PBMCs, B-cell-depleted T cells, or T cells were the source of the cDNA or gDNA that made up the material.

Per the original methods: Amplification of reference gene primers provided the estimated nucleated cell counts. Repertoires were generated with immunoSEQ multiplex PCR, while TCRdb's copy carries only in-frame clones and drops some. The V and J calls and clone size come from that table; D and trimming were worked out from the DNA. Of about 25,000 clones detected, roughly 79% appear once; the ten largest clones hold less than 8.5%. The germline V gene has CDR1 MNHNY and CDR2 SVGAGI (reference sequence). V lost 8 bases to trimming and J lost 4 bases; unmatched junction nucleotides: 4. The CDR3 is made up of 12 amino acids. This clone was found once.

The TCR originated in a man aged 65 to 85 with acute or convalescent COVID-19. The V call is TRBV6-6, the J call TRBJ1-1, with TRBD1 matching over 7 bases. Sequencing was carried out using peripheral blood. In nucleotides, the CDR3 is TGTGCCAGCCGGTACAGGGGCACTGAAGCTTTCTTT. Amino acid sequence: CASRYRGTEAFF.